What follows is one T cell receptor beta chain and its context. The data were obtained in a study of technical replicates of blood from a few donors. The table came from immunoSEQ multiplex PCR; TCRdb's copy has only in-frame clones and leaves some out. The sample records 60,000 to 80,000 clones, around nine tenths being singletons. The CDR3 has 16 amino acids. Trimming took 4 bases from V and 6 from J, leaving 19 bases between them. Germline CDR1 reads SGHTA; CDR2 reads FQGNSA. This clonotype originated in a human donor in good health. Sequencing input: T cells isolated from PBMCs. V is TRBV7-2 and J is TRBJ2-4; TRBD2 is a possible D gene (6 bases). CDR3 coding DNA: TGTGCCAGCAGCTCCAAATTGGCGGGGCGGGGAAACATTCAGTACTTC. This codes for CASSSKLAGRGNIQYF.